Below are 14 T cell receptor beta chains sequenced from a single sample in a study of regulatory T cells in long-lasting Graves disease. Construction of the TCR beta libraries employed iRepertoire HTBI primers in conjunction with Arm-PCR of CDR3 regions. A single record per CDR3 protein comes from TCRdb applying MiXCR to the multiplex PCR reads. The data show hundreds of thousands of distinct CDR3 sequences, about 30% seen once. The sample's time point: persistent/refractory GD, antithyroid drugs over 5 years with positive TRAb. The TCR library was made from RNA that had been extracted from PBMCs in TRIzol. Here the sequenced sample was peripheral blood mononuclear cells (PBMCs), taken when the disease was refractory, from a patient treated with antithyroid drugs. The receptors shown here come from a female donor with Graves disease.

A note on this clonotype: This sequence may be a read error, since a much larger clone differs from it by one base. The V and J genes are TRBV6-1 and TRBJ1-1; the match to TRBD1 covers 7 bases. The V gene end was trimmed by 7 bases and the J gene end by 7 bases; junction bases not matched to a gene: 12. The germline CDR1 and CDR2 sequences are MNHNS and SASEGT. The CDR3 has 14 amino acids. CDR3: CASNPNTGAYEAFF. CDR3 coding DNA: TGTGCCAGCAATCCTAACACAGGGGCGTATGAAGCTTTCTTT.

This clonotype was detected once. The J gene is TRBJ1-2, the V gene TRBV15; D is uncertain. V lost 0 bases to trimming and J lost 8 bases, with 7 bases between them. Germline V lookup: CDR1 LNHNV, CDR2 YYDKDF (reference sequence). The CDR3 is 12 amino acids. The CDR3: CATSREAGGYTF. In DNA form, the CDR3 reads TGTGCCACCAGCAGAGAGGCTGGCGGCTACACCTTC.

The V and J genes are TRBV6-1 and TRBJ1-2, with 7 bases fitting TRBD1. V trimming: 6 bases; J trimming: 8 bases; junction bases outside the gene matches: 6. This CDR3 has 12 amino acids. Germline assignment: CDR1 MNHNS and CDR2 SASEGT. The DNA for the CDR3 is TGTGCCAGCAGAGCGCCACAGGGGGGCTACACCTTC. It specifies CASRAPQGGYTF.

This clonotype has a single count. This chain uses TRBV6-9 with TRBJ1-3; D is unclear. The CDR3 totals 14 residues. The V gene's germline CDR1 is MNHGY and CDR2 SVAAGI. V was trimmed by 3 bases and J by 2 bases, leaving 8 bases between them. This CDR3 reads CASSYKGTGNTIYF. In nucleotides, the CDR3 is TGTGCCAGCAGTTACAAGGGCACTGGAAACACCATATATTTT.

This chain uses TRBV5-6 with TRBJ2-1; D unresolved. Trimming removed 2 bases at V and 13 bases at J, with 16 bases between. The CDR3 loop spans 13 amino acids. The V gene's germline CDR1 is SGHDT and CDR2 YYEEEE. This CDR3 reads CASSFGPPMGQFF. The DNA for the CDR3 is TGTGCCAGCAGCTTTGGACCCCCGATGGGTCAGTTCTTC.

This clonotype has only a few counts. The chain links TRBV9 to TRBJ1-4; D might be TRBD1 (6 bases). The V end lost 3 bases, the J end lost 3 bases, and 12 bases lay between the germline ends. This CDR3 has 15 residues. Per germline, CDR1 SGDLS and CDR2 YYNGEE. The CDR3 sequence is CASSGQGLSNEKLFF. In nucleotides, the CDR3 is TGTGCCAGCAGCGGCCAGGGGTTGTCTAATGAAAAACTGTTTTTT. Filled out from reference TRBV9 and TRBJ1-4, the complete variable domain reads DSGVTQTPKHLITATGQRVTLRCSPRSGDLSVYWYQQSLDQGLQFLIQYYNGEERAKGNILERFSAQQFPDLHSELNLSSLELGDSALYFCASSGQGLSNEKLFFGSGTQLSVL.

The table lists this clonotype with many counts. This sequence joins TRBV6-1 and TRBJ1-2, with D perhaps matching TRBD1 (5 bases). V lost 6 bases, J lost 0 bases, and 8 bases lay in between. The CDR3 spans 13 residues. The germline V gene encodes CDR1 MNHNS and CDR2 SASEGT. The CDR3 DNA sequence: TGTGCCAGCAGCCGGGACCCTAACTATGGCTACACCTTC. It is translated as CASSRDPNYGYTF.

The chain has TRBV18 and TRBJ2-7, with D hard to call. Trimming removed 3 bases from V and 4 bases from J, with 13 bases in between. The germline V gene has CDR1 KGHSH and CDR2 LQKENI. This CDR3 spans 14 amino acids. CDR3 residues: CASSPPLQTYEQYF. For the CDR3, the DNA is TGTGCCAGCTCACCCCCCCTCCAGACTTACGAGCAGTACTTC.

The gene calls are TRBV30 and TRBJ1-2, with 8 positions matching TRBD1. This CDR3 region has 13 residues. The germline CDR1 and CDR2 sequences are GTSNPN and SVGIG (reference sequence). V trimming: 3 bases; J trimming: 3 bases; junction bases outside the gene matches: 3. The CDR3 DNA follows: TGTGCCTGGAGGACAGGGGAGGACTATGGCTACACCTTC. Encoded protein: CAWRTGEDYGYTF.

This clonotype was seen a few times. The rearrangement links TRBV28 to TRBJ2-3; 7 bases map to TRBD2. Germline V CDR1 and CDR2: MDHEN, SYDVKM. The CDR3 is made up of 15 amino acids. J lost 5 bases, V lost 8 bases, and 13 bases had no gene match. CDR3 coding DNA: TGTGCCAGCGGCTTGGCGGGCGGGAGAGGAGATACGCAGTATTTT. Translated: CASGLAGGRGDTQYF. The full variable domain, with the rest looked up from reference TRBV28 and TRBJ2-3, is DVKVTQSSRYLVKRTGEKVFLECVQDMDHENMFWYRQDPGLGLRLIYFSYDVKMKEKGDIPEGYSVSREKKERFSLILESASTNQTSMYLCASGLAGGRGDTQYFGPGTRLTVL.

The V gene is TRBV7-6, the J gene TRBJ1-1; 7 positions match TRBD1. This CDR3 has 16 residues. Per the germline V gene, CDR1 is SGHVS and CDR2 is FNYEAQ. Trimming cost V 2 bases and J 2 bases; bases outside gene matches: 8. For the CDR3, the DNA is TGTGCCAGCAGCTTATCACCTCGACAGGGAAACACTGAAGCTTTCTTT. Protein: CASSLSPRQGNTEAFF.

Many counts were recorded for this clonotype. V and J are TRBV6-1 and TRBJ1-2, with a weak D call TRBD1 (5 bases). Germline loops: CDR1 MNHNS, CDR2 SASEGT. The CDR3 covers 13 residues. V was trimmed by 7 bases and J by 6 bases, leaving 15 bases between them. The CDR3 region is CASISGQRDGYTF. In nucleotides, the CDR3 is TGTGCCAGCATCTCCGGACAAAGAGATGGCTACACCTTC.

This sequence joins TRBV12-3 or TRBV12-4 and TRBJ1-5; D possibly corresponds to TRBD1 (5 bases). V was shortened by 5 bases and J by 2 bases, with 13 bases between the two germline ends. This CDR3 has 15 amino acids. The CDR3 sequence: CASSRSWDGNQPQHF. The CDR3, as DNA: TGTGCCAGCAGTCGGTCCTGGGACGGCAATCAGCCCCAGCATTTT.

This clonotype was observed a few times. The chain couples TRBV11-2 to TRBJ2-1; weak D call: TRBD2 (6 bases). Germline CDR1 and CDR2: SGHAT and FQNNGV. Between the trimmed V and J ends, which lost 2 bases and 3 bases, there was a span of 11 bases. The CDR3 extends over 15 amino acids. CDR3 bases: TGTGCCAGCAGCTTAACCACGGACTACTACAATGAGCAGTTCTTC. Residues: CASSLTTDYYNEQFF.